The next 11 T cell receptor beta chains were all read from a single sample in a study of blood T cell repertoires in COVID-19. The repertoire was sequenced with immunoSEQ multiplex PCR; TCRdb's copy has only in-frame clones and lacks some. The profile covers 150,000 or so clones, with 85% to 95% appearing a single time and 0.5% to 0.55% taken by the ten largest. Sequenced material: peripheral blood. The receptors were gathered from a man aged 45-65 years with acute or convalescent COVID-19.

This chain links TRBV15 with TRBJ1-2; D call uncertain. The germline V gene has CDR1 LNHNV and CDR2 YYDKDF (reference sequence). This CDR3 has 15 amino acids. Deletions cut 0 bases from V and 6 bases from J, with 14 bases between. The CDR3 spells CATSRETGFGHGYTF. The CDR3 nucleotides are TGTGCCACCAGCAGAGAGACGGGGTTTGGTCATGGCTACACCTTC.

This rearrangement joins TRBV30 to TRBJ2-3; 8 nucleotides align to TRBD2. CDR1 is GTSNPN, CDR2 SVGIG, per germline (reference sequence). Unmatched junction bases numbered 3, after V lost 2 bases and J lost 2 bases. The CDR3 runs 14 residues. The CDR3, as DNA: TGTGCCTGGAGTACTAGCGGACTCACAGATACGCAGTATTTT. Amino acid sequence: CAWSTSGLTDTQYF. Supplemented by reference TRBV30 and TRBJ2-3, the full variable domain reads SQTIHQWPATLVQPVGSPLSLECTVEGTSNPNLYWYRQAAGRGLQLLFYSVGIGQISSEVPQNLSASRPQDRQFILSSKKLLLSDSGFYLCAWSTSGLTDTQYFGPGTRLTVL.

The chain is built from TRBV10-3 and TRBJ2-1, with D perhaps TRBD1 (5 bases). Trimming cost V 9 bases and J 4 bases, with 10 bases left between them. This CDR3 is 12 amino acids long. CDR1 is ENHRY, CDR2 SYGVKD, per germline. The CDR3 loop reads CAIEDSYNEQFF. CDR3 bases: TGTGCCATAGAAGACAGTTACAATGAGCAGTTCTTC.

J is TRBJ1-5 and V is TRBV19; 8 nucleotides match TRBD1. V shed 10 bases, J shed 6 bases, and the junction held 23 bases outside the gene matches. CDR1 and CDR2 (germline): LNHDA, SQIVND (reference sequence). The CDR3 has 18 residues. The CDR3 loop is CAIIKSAAGGTGGQPQHF. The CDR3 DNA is TGTGCCATTATTAAATCCGCCGCGGGGGGGACAGGCGGTCAGCCCCAGCATTTT.

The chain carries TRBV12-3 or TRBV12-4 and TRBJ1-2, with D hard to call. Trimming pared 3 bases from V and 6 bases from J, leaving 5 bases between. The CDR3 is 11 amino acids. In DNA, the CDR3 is TGTGCCAGCAGTTTGGGAGATGGCTACACCTTC. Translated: CASSLGDGYTF.

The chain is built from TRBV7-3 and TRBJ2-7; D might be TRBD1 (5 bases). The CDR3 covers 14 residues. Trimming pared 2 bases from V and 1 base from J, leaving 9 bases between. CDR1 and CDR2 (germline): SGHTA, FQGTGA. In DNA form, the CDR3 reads TGTGCCAGCAGCTTATATCCAGGGTCCTACGAGCAGTACTTC. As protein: CASSLYPGSYEQYF.

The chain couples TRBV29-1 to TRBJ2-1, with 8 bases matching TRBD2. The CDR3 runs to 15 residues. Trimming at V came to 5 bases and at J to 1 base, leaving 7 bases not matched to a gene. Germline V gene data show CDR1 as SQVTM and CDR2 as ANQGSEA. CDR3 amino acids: CSVLGTSQSYNEQFF. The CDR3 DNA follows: TGCAGCGTTCTGGGGACTAGTCAGTCCTACAATGAGCAGTTCTTC.

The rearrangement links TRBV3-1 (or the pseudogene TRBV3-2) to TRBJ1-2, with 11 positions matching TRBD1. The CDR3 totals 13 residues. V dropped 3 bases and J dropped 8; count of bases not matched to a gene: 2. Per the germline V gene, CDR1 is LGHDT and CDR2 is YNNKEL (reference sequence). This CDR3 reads CASSQGQGGGYTF. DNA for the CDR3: TGTGCCAGCAGCCAGGGACAGGGGGGCGGCTACACCTTC.

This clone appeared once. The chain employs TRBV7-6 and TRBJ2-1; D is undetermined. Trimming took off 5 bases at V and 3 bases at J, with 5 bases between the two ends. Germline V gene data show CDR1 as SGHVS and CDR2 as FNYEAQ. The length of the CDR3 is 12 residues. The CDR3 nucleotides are TGTGCCAGCAGCCTTAACTACAATGAGCAGTTCTTC. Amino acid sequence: CASSLNYNEQFF. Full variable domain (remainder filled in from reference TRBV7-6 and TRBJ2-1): GAGVSQSPRYKVTKRGQDVALRCDPISGHVSLYWYRQALGQGPEFLTYFNYEAQQDKSGLPNDRFSAERPEGSISTLTIQRTEQRDSAMYRCASSLNYNEQFFGPGTRLTVL.

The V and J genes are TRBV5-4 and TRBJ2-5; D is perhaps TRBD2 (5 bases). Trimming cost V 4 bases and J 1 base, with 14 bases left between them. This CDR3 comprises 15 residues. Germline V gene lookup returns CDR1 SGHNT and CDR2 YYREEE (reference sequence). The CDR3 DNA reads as TGTGCCAGCAGCCTTCGGACCGCGGGCCAAGAGACCCAGTACTTC. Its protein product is CASSLRTAGQETQYF.

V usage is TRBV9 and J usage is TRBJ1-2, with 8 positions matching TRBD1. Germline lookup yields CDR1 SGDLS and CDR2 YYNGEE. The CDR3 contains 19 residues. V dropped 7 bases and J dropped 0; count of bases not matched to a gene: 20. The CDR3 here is CASAGFRGDRLIANYGYTF. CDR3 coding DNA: TGTGCCAGCGCTGGTTTTAGGGGGGACAGGCTAATAGCTAACTATGGCTACACCTTC.